Below, 4 T cell receptor beta chains from the same sample are listed, as sequenced in a study of T-cell memory formation after mild COVID-19 (dated by TCRdb to about 2021). The receptor library was made with 5' RACE. TCRdb records Illumina NovaSeq 6000 as the sequencer. TCRdb itself trimmed the public reads at Q25 with fastp, ran MiXCR and retained productive beta chains. CDR3 protein sequences are deduplicated, and each keeps its most common genes and DNA. In all, the sample holds more than 300,000 distinct CDR3 sequences, and around a fifth of those were seen once. Of the sample, 21% falls within the top ten clones. The sequencing input was PBMCs or a T cell subset sorted from them (not recorded which). Every receptor here comes from a man between 18 and 29 years old who had mild COVID-19 (a few samples of this study predate the infection). The sample titles of this study are shuffled in the database, so cell type and time point are left out; the donor was told from shared clones.

The rearrangement joins TRBV4-1 to TRBJ2-3; D may be TRBD2 (8 bases). The CDR3 sequence is 16 residues long. Trimming removed 7 bases from V and 4 bases from J, with 21 bases in between. From germline, CDR1 is MGHRA and CDR2 YSYEKL. The CDR3 DNA reads as TGCGCCAGCACCCTCCGAGTAGCGGGGACAGCAGATACGCAGTATTTT. Its protein product is CASTLRVAGTADTQYF.

The chain links TRBV18 to TRBJ2-7; D gene ambiguous. There are 14 residues in the CDR3. CDR1 is KGHSH and CDR2 is LQKENI in the germline V gene. V lost 2 bases to trimming and J lost 2 bases, with 10 bases between them. The CDR3 region has the DNA TGTGCCAGCTCACCAAACACTGATCCCTACGAGCAGTACTTC. Residues: CASSPNTDPYEQYF.

This clonotype was counted ten times or more. The V call is TRBV7-9, the J call TRBJ1-1; D gene unclear. This CDR3 is 14 amino acids long. V lost 1 base and J lost 1, with 7 bases in between. The germline V gene encodes CDR1 SEHNR and CDR2 FQNEAQ (reference sequence). In DNA form, the CDR3 reads TGTGCCAGCAGCTTAGGACGGGGGAACACTGAAGCTTTCTTT. The encoded protein is CASSLGRGNTEAFF.

The genes are TRBV12-3 or TRBV12-4 and TRBJ1-2; D is undetermined. This CDR3 comprises 15 residues. V gave up 4 bases and J gave up 3 bases, with 15 bases separating them. This CDR3 reads CASSSSDRKDYGYTF. CDR3 DNA sequence: TGTGCCAGCAGTTCGTCTGACCGAAAGGACTATGGCTACACCTTC.